The 6 T cell receptor beta chains below come from one sample, sequenced in a study of beta chain features in type 1 diabetes. Study-wide points: Type 1 diabetes patients showed a moderate but significant shortening of TCRB CDR3s in all four CD4+ subsets.

cDNA synthesis used the whole RNA isolate, giving expressed TCRB sequences. Generated by immunoSEQ multiplex PCR, the TCRdb table keeps only in-frame clones and is missing some. The sample has 300,000 to 450,000 clones, around 9.6% seen once. These TCRs' antigens remain unknown. The sequenced sample was central memory CD4+ T cells from blood. Receptors were obtained from a man under 40 with type 1 diabetes.

This clone was counted a few times. A junction end diverges from the germline sequence, so it may reflect a read error. The chain couples TRBV6-5 to TRBJ2-7, with 11 bases fitting TRBD1. The CDR3 contains 12 residues. Germline V CDR1 and CDR2: MNHEY, SVGAGI. The CDR3 sequence: CASGGQGEQNCF. The CDR3, as DNA: TGTGCCAGCGGGGGACAGGGGGAGCAGAATTGCTTC.

This rearrangement joins TRBV7-9 to TRBJ2-7; no definite D call. CDR3 size: 13 residues. Germline CDR1 is SEHNR and CDR2 is FQNEAQ (reference sequence). Deletions cut 5 bases from V and 2 bases from J, with 10 bases between. DNA of the CDR3: TGTGCCAGCAGCCCCGGACGGACCTACGAGCAGTACTTC. Residues: CASSPGRTYEQYF.

This clone was detected a few times. The rearrangement joins TRBV7-6 to TRBJ1-1; D is possibly TRBD1 (5 bases). From germline, CDR1 is SGHVS and CDR2 FNYEAQ. Between the trimmed V and J ends, which lost 5 bases and 2 bases, there was a span of 9 bases. The CDR3 runs to 13 residues. The CDR3 reads CASSAQGNTEAFF. CDR3 DNA sequence: TGTGCCAGCAGCGCTCAGGGAAACACTGAAGCTTTCTTT.

The chain couples TRBV30 to TRBJ1-1; no reliable D call. V was pared by 0 bases and J by 7 bases, with 9 bases between. CDR3 length: 12 amino acids. Germline V lookup: CDR1 GTSNPN, CDR2 SVGIG (reference sequence). This CDR3 is CAWSVLGFEAFF. CDR3 DNA sequence: TGTGCCTGGAGTGTTCTCGGCTTTGAAGCTTTCTTT. Looking up the rest from reference TRBV30 and TRBJ1-1 gives the full variable domain: SQTIHQWPATLVQPVGSPLSLECTVEGTSNPNLYWYRQAAGRGLQLLFYSVGIGQISSEVPQNLSASRPQDRQFILSSKKLLLSDSGFYLCAWSVLGFEAFFGQGTRLTVV.

This clone was picked up a small number of times. The rearrangement uses TRBV7-2 and TRBJ1-4; 9 bases match TRBD1. Germline V gene data show CDR1 as SGHTA and CDR2 as FQGNSA. Losses at the gene ends were 6 bases for V and 9 bases for J; bases not matched to a gene: 8. CDR3 length: 14 residues. This chain's CDR3 is CASSRDRASQKLFF. The CDR3 bases are TGTGCCAGCAGTCGGGACAGGGCATCGCAAAAACTGTTTTTT.

This chain joins TRBV7-3 and TRBJ2-3; D is perhaps TRBD1 or TRBD2 (5 bases each). Germline assignment: CDR1 SGHTA and CDR2 FQGTGA. The V end was cut by 5 bases, the J end by 4 bases, with 22 bases between. The CDR3 covers 17 residues. The CDR3 region is CASSPRSGTQSPDTQYF. The CDR3 DNA reads as TGTGCCAGCAGCCCCCGTTCCGGGACCCAAAGCCCAGATACGCAGTATTTT.